The 13 T cell receptor beta chains listed next were all sequenced from one sample in a study of blood T cell repertoires in COVID-19 (TCRdb year 2020). Receptors were amplified or captured by the immunoSEQ multiplex PCR assay. The clones in this table, taken by TCRdb from immuneACCESS, are in-frame only. Not every clone is retained; where verified, under half of the shortfall comes from an unresolved V gene, and the cause of the rest is unknown. The sample table holds a few hundred thousand clones, of which nearly 90% were seen once. The ten largest clonotypes hold 3.5% to 4.5% of the sample. Sequenced material: PBMCs or T cells enriched from blood (not recorded which). The receptors were gathered from a woman aged 18-29 years with acute COVID-19.

J is TRBJ1-3 and V is TRBV6-1; unclear D gene. The CDR3 is made up of 17 amino acids. Germline V gene sequence: CDR1 MNHNS, CDR2 SASEGT. V lost 0 bases and J lost 2, with 14 bases in between. Here the CDR3 DNA reads TGTGCCAGCAGTGAAGCGGGGAGAGGAGGTACTGGAAACACCATATATTTT. It translates to CASSEAGRGGTGNTIYF.

The chain couples TRBV5-1 to TRBJ2-1, with D possibly TRBD2 on 6 matching bases. The V gene's germline CDR1 is SGHRS and CDR2 YFSETQ. The ends were cut back, 0 bases at V and 5 bases at J, with 18 bases in the middle. The CDR3 contains 17 residues. The CDR3 here is CASSLALGGWGNNEQFF. In nucleotides, the CDR3 is TGCGCCAGCAGCTTGGCCTTGGGAGGTTGGGGCAACAATGAGCAGTTCTTC.

The chain combines TRBV6-5 with TRBJ1-1, with 7 bases fitting TRBD1. Germline V CDR1 and CDR2: MNHEY, SVGAGI. There are 13 residues in the CDR3. J was trimmed by 4 bases and V by 6 bases; bases with no gene match: 5. CDR3 bases: TGTGCCAGCAGGCCCCCAGGGGGCACTGAAGCTTTCTTT. It specifies CASRPPGGTEAFF.

CDR3 amino acids: CAISDNYEQYF. DNA of the CDR3: TGTGCCATCAGCGACAACTACGAGCAGTACTTC. The chain couples TRBV10-3 to TRBJ2-7; D is ambiguous. The CDR3 extends over 11 amino acids. Trimming stripped 6 bases from V and 3 bases from J, with 6 bases between. Germline V gene data show CDR1 as ENHRY and CDR2 as SYGVKD.

The genes are TRBV6-6 and TRBJ2-7; TRBD1 is a possible D gene (6 bases). In germline, CDR1 is MNHNY, CDR2 SVGAGI (reference sequence). The ends were cut back, 6 bases at V and 0 bases at J, with 12 bases in the middle. CDR3 size: 14 residues. As DNA, the CDR3 is TGTGCCAGCAGACGAGGACAGAACTCCTACGAGCAGTACTTC. Protein product: CASRRGQNSYEQYF.

Only one count was recorded for this clone. V gene TRBV5-8 combines with J gene TRBJ1-2; D might be TRBD1 (5 bases). V lost 1 base and J 10 bases, leaving 17 bases between the germline ends. The CDR3 contains 14 residues. Germline loops: CDR1 SGHTS, CDR2 YDEGEE. CDR3 sequence: CASSLLGVEAYYTF. CDR3 sequence (DNA): TGTGCCAGCAGCTTGCTAGGGGTCGAAGCATACTACACCTTC. The full variable domain, its missing parts supplied by reference TRBV5-8 and TRBJ1-2, is EAGVTQSPTHLIKTRGQQATLRCSPISGHTSVYWYQQALGLGLQFLLWYDEGEERNRGNFPPRFSGRQFPNYSSELNVNALELEDSALYLCASSLLGVEAYYTFGSGTRLTVV.

The V and J genes are TRBV27 and TRBJ1-6; TRBD1 is a possible D gene (6 bases). CDR1 and CDR2 from the germline V gene are MNHEY and SMNVEV (reference sequence). The CDR3 contains 17 residues. V was cut by 0 bases and J by 7 bases, with 16 bases left in between. This CDR3 is CASSLSGWGGRNSPLHF. DNA of the CDR3: TGTGCCAGCAGTTTATCTGGATGGGGGGGCCGCAATTCACCCCTCCACTTT.

This chain joins TRBV9 and TRBJ1-4; the D is unclear. V dropped 2 bases and J dropped 4 bases, with 9 bases sitting between them. The CDR3 is made up of 14 amino acids. Germline V CDR1 and CDR2: SGDLS, YYNGEE. The CDR3: CASSVQAINEKLFF. The CDR3 nucleotides read TGTGCCAGCAGCGTGCAGGCGATTAATGAAAAACTGTTTTTT.

The gene calls are TRBV7-2 and TRBJ1-1, with 9 bases matching TRBD1. The CDR3 runs 14 residues. Germline V gene sequence: CDR1 SGHTA, CDR2 FQGNSA. Trimming at V came to 5 bases and at J to 11 bases, leaving 12 bases not matched to a gene. CDR3 protein: CASSIAGTGTMAFF. The DNA for the CDR3 is TGTGCCAGCAGCATCGCCGGGACAGGGACCATGGCTTTCTTT.

The CDR3 sequence: CASRAGKTEAFF. CDR3 coding DNA: TGTGCCAGCAGGGCAGGGAAAACTGAAGCTTTCTTT. The gene calls are TRBV6-5 and TRBJ1-1; maybe TRBD1 (5 bases). The CDR3 extends over 12 amino acids. CDR1 is MNHEY and CDR2 is SVGAGI in the germline V gene. V lost 6 bases, J lost 5 bases, and 10 bases lay in between.

CDR3 sequence reads: CASSLEGGAKGTEAFF. The CDR3 DNA follows: TGTGCCAGCAGTTTAGAGGGGGGGGCGAAGGGCACTGAAGCTTTCTTT. This chain joins TRBV27 and TRBJ1-1, with D perhaps matching TRBD1 (6 bases). With 2 bases removed from V and 4 bases from J, the gap between germline ends came to 17 bases. The CDR3 runs to 16 residues. The V gene's germline CDR1 is MNHEY and CDR2 SMNVEV (reference sequence).

This chain joins TRBV4-1 and TRBJ2-7; 8 bases align to TRBD2. This CDR3 is built from 14 residues. J was trimmed by 9 bases and V by 1 base; bases with no gene match: 8. Germline V gives CDR1 MGHRA, CDR2 YSYEKL. The CDR3 is CASSQGIAGGGQYF. CDR3 nucleotide sequence: TGCGCCAGCAGCCAAGGGATCGCGGGAGGCGGGCAGTACTTC.

Turning to this clone: One junction end disagrees with the germline gene, perhaps due to a read error. The CDR3 sequence: CASSPMGGGYNEQFF. The CDR3 DNA sequence: TGTGCTAGCAGCCCCATGGGGGGGGGTTACAATGAGCAGTTCTTC. V is TRBV7-7 and J is TRBJ2-1, with TRBD2 identical over 7 bases. CDR3 size: 15 residues. Germline V gene data show CDR1 as SSHAT and CDR2 as FNYEAQ (reference sequence).